The 26 T cell receptor beta chains below all came from one sample that was sequenced in a study of blood T cell repertoires in COVID-19. Profiled with immunoSEQ multiplex PCR; TCRdb holds only in-frame clones, not every one. In the table there are 300,000 to 350,000 clones, around 91% of which are singletons. The specimen was peripheral blood. The receptors originated from a woman aged 18-29 years who had recovered from COVID-19.

This clone was counted a single time. CDR3 DNA sequence: TGTGCCAGCAGCTTATTTCGGACTAGCGGGAGAACAAGCACAGATACGCAGTATTTT. This codes for CASSLFRTSGRTSTDTQYF. This chain links TRBV7-6 with TRBJ2-3; 13 bases map to TRBD2. This CDR3 comprises 19 residues. The germline V gene encodes CDR1 SGHVS and CDR2 FNYEAQ. The junction had 8 bases not matched to a gene; V was cut back by 2 bases and J by 0 bases.

The V call is TRBV11-2, the J call TRBJ2-7; D possibly corresponds to TRBD2 (5 bases). V was cut by 1 base and J by 0 bases, with 13 bases left in between. The CDR3 consists of 16 residues. CDR1 and CDR2 from the germline V gene are SGHAT and FQNNGV. CDR3 protein: CASSLGVGVGSYEQYV. CDR3 DNA: TGTGCCAGCAGCTTAGGGGTCGGGGTGGGCTCCTACGAGCAGTACGTC.

This rearrangement joins TRBV5-1 to TRBJ2-2; the D is unclear. CDR1 and CDR2 from the germline V gene are SGHRS and YFSETQ. This CDR3 region has 15 residues. V dropped 5 bases and J dropped 1 base, with 12 bases sitting between them. CDR3 in DNA: TGCGCCAGCAGGCGAGAGACTTTGAACACCGGGGAGCTGTTTTTT. Its translation: CASRRETLNTGELFF. Combining the CDR3 with reference TRBV5-1 and TRBJ2-2 gives the whole variable domain KAGVTQTPRYLIKTRGQQVTLSCSPISGHRSVSWYQQTPGQGLQFLFEYFSETQRNKGNFPGRFSGRQFSNSRSEMNVSTLELGDSALYLCASRRETLNTGELFFGEGSRLTVL.

V gene TRBV18 combines with J gene TRBJ1-1, with D possibly being TRBD1 (6 bases). The CDR3 is 16 residues long. Germline values: CDR1 KGHSH, CDR2 LQKENI. Trimming shortened V by 6 bases and J by 0 bases, and 17 bases separated the two germline ends. This CDR3 is CASSEQGVRVNTEAFF. The CDR3 nucleotides read TGTGCCAGCTCGGAACAGGGAGTTAGGGTGAACACTGAAGCTTTCTTT. Looking up the rest from reference TRBV18 and TRBJ1-1 gives the full variable domain: NAGVMQNPRHLVRRRGQEARLRCSPMKGHSHVYWYRQLPEEGLKFMVYLQKENIIDESGMPKERFSAEFPKEGPSILRIQQVVRGDSAAYFCASSEQGVRVNTEAFFGQGTRLTVV.

Only one count was recorded for this clone. J is TRBJ2-5 and V is TRBV19, with 8 bases identical to TRBD2. The length of the CDR3 is 15 residues. V lost 3 bases to trimming and J lost 5 bases; unmatched junction nucleotides: 8. Germline assignment: CDR1 LNHDA and CDR2 SQIVND (reference sequence). CDR3 sequence reads: CASSMGTSYLETQYF. CDR3 nucleotides: TGTGCCAGTAGTATGGGGACTAGTTATTTGGAGACCCAGTACTTC.

The chain uses TRBV19 and TRBJ1-1, with TRBD1 matching 7 bases. This CDR3 is 14 amino acids long. CDR1 and CDR2 (germline): LNHDA, SQIVND (reference sequence). J was trimmed by 5 bases and V by 6 bases; bases with no gene match: 9. The CDR3 region has the DNA TGTGCCAGTAGCGTTTTCACAGGGGATACTGAAGCTTTCTTT. Translating gives CASSVFTGDTEAFF.

The chain couples TRBV7-2 to TRBJ2-2; TRBD2 might be the D (6 bases). The CDR3 has 14 amino acids. Trimming stripped 5 bases from V and 7 bases from J, with 14 bases between. CDR1 is SGHTA and CDR2 is FQGNSA in the germline V gene. For the CDR3, the DNA is TGTGCCAGCAGCCCAAGTCCGGGGGTCGGGGAGCTGTTTTTT. This codes for CASSPSPGVGELFF.

This chain uses TRBV7-9 with TRBJ1-2, with D hard to call. The ends were cut back, 1 base at V and 4 bases at J, with 10 bases in the middle. The CDR3 is 14 residues long. Germline V gene data show CDR1 as SEHNR and CDR2 as FQNEAQ (reference sequence). The DNA of the CDR3 is TGTGCCAGCAGCTTAGTGGTAGCCCCCTATGGCTACACCTTC. Translating it yields CASSLVVAPYGYTF.

CDR3: CASSLISGGQFYNEQFF. Written as DNA, the CDR3 is TGTGCCAGCAGCTTAATTAGTGGTGGACAGTTCTACAATGAGCAGTTCTTC. The J gene is TRBJ2-1, the V gene TRBV11-2; possibly TRBD1 for D (6 bases). The germline V gene encodes CDR1 SGHAT and CDR2 FQNNGV. This CDR3 spans 17 amino acids. V lost 2 bases and J lost 3, with 17 bases in between.

This clone was seen a few times. This chain joins TRBV18 and TRBJ1-1, with 7 bases matching TRBD1. The CDR3 runs to 13 residues. Losses at the gene ends were 8 bases for V and 0 bases for J; bases not matched to a gene: 3. Looked up from germline, CDR1 is KGHSH and CDR2 is LQKENI. The CDR3 nucleotides read TGTGCCAGCGTACAGGGGCTGAACACTGAAGCTTTCTTT. This encodes CASVQGLNTEAFF.

This sequence joins TRBV6-5 and TRBJ1-4; 7 positions match TRBD1. V was clipped by 8 bases and J by 8 bases; unmatched bases: 8. Germline V gene lookup returns CDR1 MNHEY and CDR2 SVGAGI. CDR3 length equals 13 residues. CDR3 residues: CASFPGGREKLFF. As DNA, the CDR3 is TGTGCCAGCTTTCCAGGGGGACGCGAAAAACTGTTTTTT.

The rearrangement joins TRBV30 to TRBJ1-4; 7 bases match TRBD1. The CDR3 has 15 amino acids. Trimming cost V 1 base and J 8 bases; bases outside gene matches: 10. Germline CDR1 GTSNPN, CDR2 SVGIG (reference sequence). The CDR3 nucleotides are TGTGCCTGGAGTGCCCACAGGGGTTGGGAGGAAAAACTGTTTTTT. Its translation: CAWSAHRGWEEKLFF.

V gene TRBV29-1 combines with J gene TRBJ2-5, with TRBD1 matching 10 bases. This CDR3 has 13 residues. After removal of 3 bases from V and 5 bases from J, the junction contained 3 bases not matched to a gene. The germline V gene has CDR1 SQVTM and CDR2 ANQGSEA. The CDR3 loop reads CSVETGGMETQYF. DNA for the CDR3: TGCAGCGTTGAGACAGGGGGCATGGAGACCCAGTACTTC.

This chain connects TRBV5-5 to TRBJ2-7; 7 nucleotides align to TRBD2. Germline lookup yields CDR1 SGHKS and CDR2 YYEKEE (reference sequence). CDR3 length: 18 residues. Trimming cost V 5 bases and J 3 bases; bases outside gene matches: 20. The CDR3 region is CASRSRGKEGLPLYEQYV. The CDR3 nucleotides read TGTGCCAGCAGGTCGCGGGGGAAGGAGGGCCTACCCCTCTACGAGCAGTACGTC.

The chain carries TRBV11-3 and TRBJ2-7; TRBD1 is a possible D gene (6 bases). The germline gives CDR1 SGHNT, CDR2 YENEEA. This CDR3 has 16 amino acids. V was pared by 4 bases and J by 5 bases, with 21 bases between. In DNA form, the CDR3 reads TGTGCCAGCAGCTCCCCGCGGTACAGGGTTTGCCACGAGCAGTACGTC. This gives the protein CASSSPRYRVCHEQYV.

J is TRBJ1-2 and V is TRBV6-1; 7 nucleotides agree with TRBD1. Trimming removed 0 bases from V and 4 bases from J; junction bases left unmatched: 11. Germline V CDR1 and CDR2: MNHNS, SASEGT. The CDR3 loop spans 17 amino acids. In DNA form, the CDR3 reads TGTGCCAGCAGTGAAGCCCCCTTTAAGACAGGGTTCTATGGCTACACCTTC. It yields the protein CASSEAPFKTGFYGYTF.

V usage is TRBV6-5 and J usage is TRBJ2-3; TRBD1 matches at 7 bases. Germline V gives CDR1 MNHEY, CDR2 SVGAGI. CDR3 length equals 15 residues. The V and J ends lost 6 bases and 6 bases, in that order; junction bases with no gene match: 12. Here the CDR3 DNA reads TGTGCCAGCAGCCCCGGACAGGACCTCACGGATACGCAGTATTTT. This codes for CASSPGQDLTDTQYF.

V usage is TRBV5-5 and J usage is TRBJ2-2, with TRBD2 identical over 7 bases. After removal of 4 bases from V and 2 bases from J, the junction contained 5 bases not matched to a gene. Germline V CDR1 and CDR2: SGHKS, YYEKEE (reference sequence). This CDR3 is built from 15 residues. The CDR3 sequence is CASSMPGLNTGELFF. CDR3 coding DNA: TGTGCCAGCAGCATGCCGGGACTAAACACCGGGGAGCTGTTTTTT.

The V and J genes are TRBV21-1 and TRBJ1-1; the table's TRBD1 call for D was not verified on the DNA. TRBV21-1 is annotated as a pseudogene. The CDR3 contains 14 residues. The CDR3 spells CASSNPNSNTEAFF. The CDR3 coding sequence is TGTGCCAGCAGCAACCCGAACAGTAACACTGAAGCTTTCTTT.

The chain carries TRBV3-1 (or the pseudogene TRBV3-2) and TRBJ2-1, with 14 nucleotides matching TRBD2. Germline loops: CDR1 LGHDT, CDR2 YNNKEL (reference sequence). V shed 4 bases, J shed 4 bases, and the junction held 3 bases outside the gene matches. The CDR3 totals 16 residues. Here the CDR3 DNA reads TGTGCCAGCAGCCTGGGACTAGCGGGAGTTTACAATGAGCAGTTCTTC. It encodes CASSLGLAGVYNEQFF.

The V call is TRBV7-9, the J call TRBJ1-2; the D gene is possibly TRBD1 (6 bases). Trimming left V 5 bases short and J 8 bases short, with 18 bases between. The CDR3 contains 14 residues. Germline V lookup: CDR1 SEHNR, CDR2 FQNEAQ (reference sequence). The CDR3 nucleotides read TGTGCCAGCAGCCCAAGGGGGGGTATGGCGGGCTACACCTTC. This gives the protein CASSPRGGMAGYTF. The whole variable domain, filled in from reference TRBV7-9 and TRBJ1-2, reads DTGVSQNPRHKITKRGQNVTFRCDPISEHNRLYWYRQTLGQGPEFLTYFQNEAQLEKSRLLSDRFSAERPKGSFSTLEIQRTEQGDSAMYLCASSPRGGMAGYTFGSGTRLTVV.

There are a few counts of this clone. This chain connects TRBV6-6 to TRBJ1-3; D might be TRBD1 (5 bases). CDR3 length: 14 amino acids. V lost 6 bases and J lost 7, with 16 bases in between. Germline CDR1 MNHNY, CDR2 SVGAGI (reference sequence). Here the CDR3 DNA reads TGTGCCAGCAGCTTGGACCTCCGGGGGAACACCATATATTTT. Translated, it gives CASSLDLRGNTIYF.

V usage is TRBV4-3 and J usage is TRBJ2-7; D is ambiguous. The CDR3 spans 14 residues. From germline, CDR1 is LGHNA and CDR2 YSLEER. V was pared by 0 bases and J by 2 bases, with 8 bases between. As DNA, the CDR3 is TGCGCCAGCAGCCAAGATAAGCCGACCTACGAGCAGTACGTC. This gives the protein CASSQDKPTYEQYV.

This chain joins TRBV5-6 and TRBJ1-2; 8 nucleotides align to TRBD1. The germline CDR1 and CDR2 sequences are SGHDT and YYEEEE. J was trimmed by 8 bases and V by 4 bases; bases with no gene match: 4. The CDR3 covers 12 residues. The CDR3 is CASSQGARGYTF. The CDR3 nucleotides read TGTGCCAGCAGCCAGGGGGCCCGAGGCTACACCTTC.

V usage is TRBV6-5 and J usage is TRBJ1-5; 11 bases are shared with TRBD1. Germline trimming cut 6 bases from V and 4 bases from J; bases unmatched to any gene: 5. Germline-derived CDR1 and CDR2 are MNHEY and SVGAGI. The CDR3 runs to 15 residues. The CDR3 nucleotides are TGTGCCAGCAGCCGAGGGACAGGGGGTAATCAGCCCCAGCATTTT. Protein sequence: CASSRGTGGNQPQHF.

This chain uses TRBV7-9 with TRBJ2-1; 10 bases are a match to TRBD2. V shed 10 bases, J shed 2 bases, and the junction held 14 bases outside the gene matches. The CDR3 covers 17 residues. Germline lookup yields CDR1 SEHNR and CDR2 FQNEAQ (reference sequence). The CDR3 region is CATSSPSGRGPYNEQFF. CDR3 nucleotides: TGTGCCACCAGTTCTCCTAGCGGGAGAGGCCCCTACAATGAGCAGTTCTTC.